This TCR beta chain stems from a study of T cell responses to AZD1222 COVID-19 vaccine. Whole-study findings and limits: Clonal diversity may have been underestimated, and the donors were mostly white British, with more females than males. Only a handful of AZD1222 recipients, several in all, had baseline seropositivity. Epitopes outside B.1.351 and B.1.1.7 mutated regions reportedly drew nearly half of spike TCRs. Vaccine-associated CD4 TCRs spanned spike, dominant at 160-218 and 743-854.

Trimming cost V 0 bases and J 5 bases; bases outside gene matches: 4. This CDR3 spans 15 amino acids. Germline V gene lookup returns CDR1 KGHSH and CDR2 LQKENI. Note on this clone: Its specificity is not known.

Method: immunoSEQ multiplex PCR; TCRdb's copy keeps in-frame clones and lacks some. The top ten clones hold about 1.3% of a sample with around 150,000 clones, around 95% of them seen once. This sequence was found in an adult in good health. V gene TRBV18 combines with J gene TRBJ2-1; 7 bases map to TRBD2. The sequences come from peripheral blood, collected on day 0 of AZD1222 vaccination. The CDR3 region has the DNA TGTGCCAGCTCACCACCTACTAGCGCGGACAATGAGCAGTTCTTC. Protein sequence: CASSPPTSADNEQFF. The complete variable domain, with remaining parts taken from reference TRBV18 and TRBJ2-1, reads NAGVMQNPRHLVRRRGQEARLRCSPMKGHSHVYWYRQLPEEGLKFMVYLQKENIIDESGMPKERFSAEFPKEGPSILRIQQVVRGDSAAYFCASSPPTSADNEQFFGPGTRLTVL.